The clone carrying this T cell receptor (beta chain) was detected only a few times. V lost 2 bases and J lost 0; bases outside the gene matches: 3. The CDR3 covers 14 residues. Germline V gives CDR1 DFQATT, CDR2 SNEGSKA (reference sequence). The sample belongs to a study of blood T cells in healthy people across ages. A J-beta primer mix and a sample-barcoded 5' primer were used in a second PCR of about 6 to 12 cycles. Unique molecular identifiers of 12 random nucleotides labeled each cDNA. Via MiXCR, TCRdb re-called the 5' RACE reads, giving one row per CDR3 protein. The sample lists 1.5 million to 2 million distinct CDR3 sequences, about 31% occurring once. No fewer than 6 million PBMCs went into each sample.

The material sequenced was blood. The clonotype comes from a woman younger than 45 in good health. The gene calls are TRBV20-1 and TRBJ1-1, with 7 bases aligning to TRBD1. In DNA, the CDR3 is TGCAGTGCTAGAAGGGACAGCTTGAACACTGAAGCTTTCTTT. Protein product: CSARRDSLNTEAFF.